These 7 T cell receptor beta chains came from one sample sequenced in a study of T cell repertoires in cytomegalovirus infection (dated by TCRdb to about 2019). TCRdb lists the instrument as Illumina HiSeq 1500. In TCRdb, the public reads were trimmed at Q25 with fastp and aligned with MiXCR, with productive beta chains retained. Rows merge per CDR3 protein into single entries with the most common DNA and genes. This sample comprises 700,000 to 950,000 distinct CDR3 sequences, 32% of them detected only once. The ten largest clones represent around 12% of the sample. The treatment or condition label here, explained by the study, means: in vitro stimulation with specific CMV peptide epitopes to enrich CMV-specific T cells. No antigens are known for them. The sequenced sample was cultured CD8+ T cells from PBMCs, obtained from culture after CMV antigen stimulation. The receptors stem from a human donor in good health (CMV status not recorded). Some clones in this sample may be carry-over from other donors' samples.

This clonotype was seen a handful of times. This chain uses TRBV6-5 with TRBJ1-3, with a possible D match to TRBD1 (5 bases). CDR3 length: 15 residues. Trimming stripped 2 bases from V and 7 bases from J, with 15 bases between. Looked up from germline, CDR1 is MNHEY and CDR2 is SVGAGI. CDR3 amino acids: CASSYLGDRRNTIYF. For the CDR3, the DNA is TGTGCCAGCAGTTACCTCGGGGACCGAAGGAACACCATATATTTT.

The J gene is TRBJ1-1, the V gene TRBV10-3, with 8 positions matching TRBD1. The germline CDR1 and CDR2 sequences are ENHRY and SYGVKD. The CDR3 runs 14 residues. The V and J ends lost 7 bases and 1 base, in that order; junction bases with no gene match: 5. CDR3 in DNA: TGTGCCATCAAATCGACAGGGGAGAACACTGAAGCTTTCTTT. Its translation: CAIKSTGENTEAFF.

This clonotype appeared many times. CDR3 in DNA: TGTGCCAGCACCGATCAGGGTTCTGAAGCTTTCTTT. It specifies CASTDQGSEAFF. The rearrangement links TRBV7-9 to TRBJ1-1; TRBD1 might be the D (5 bases). Germline assignment: CDR1 SEHNR and CDR2 FQNEAQ (reference sequence). The CDR3 spans 12 residues. V dropped 7 bases and J dropped 6 bases, with 12 bases sitting between them. Variable domain in full (rest from reference TRBV7-9 and TRBJ1-1): DTGVSQNPRHKITKRGQNVTFRCDPISEHNRLYWYRQTLGQGPEFLTYFQNEAQLEKSRLLSDRFSAERPKGSFSTLEIQRTEQGDSAMYLCASTDQGSEAFFGQGTRLTVV.

There are many counts of this clonotype. The chain uses TRBV7-6 and TRBJ2-1; D not resolved. This CDR3 comprises 14 residues. V lost 0 bases and J 5 bases, leaving 8 bases between the germline ends. Germline values: CDR1 SGHVS, CDR2 FNYEAQ. The CDR3 is CASSLAAQDNEQFF. The CDR3 bases are TGTGCCAGCAGCTTAGCGGCGCAGGACAATGAGCAGTTCTTC.

In the case of this clonotype: Compared with germline, one end of the junction differs, possibly owing to a read error. The chain links TRBV7-8 to TRBJ2-5, with TRBD2 matching 7 bases. The V gene's germline CDR1 is SGHVS and CDR2 FQNEAQ. The CDR3 totals 14 residues. The CDR3 bases are TGTGCCAACAGCTTGGGGGGACTAAGGGAGACCCAGTACTTC. Protein: CANSLGGLRETQYF.

Worth noting for this clonotype: Here the CDR3 omits its conserved ending phenylalanine or tryptophan, so a read error is the likely source. The rearrangement links TRBV20-1 to TRBJ1-5; the D gene is possibly TRBD1 (5 bases). The V end lost 0 bases, the J end lost 3 bases, and 12 bases lay between the germline ends. The CDR3 consists of 15 residues. The germline V gene has CDR1 DFQATT and CDR2 SNEGSKA (reference sequence). CDR3 bases: TGCAGTGCTAGAGATCGCGACAGCGTCAATCAGCCCCAGCATTCT. Translation: CSARDRDSVNQPQHS.

To note about this clonotype: A junction boundary mismatches the germline segment, possibly from a read error. The chain has TRBV11-2 and TRBJ2-3, with TRBD2 as a possible D gene (5 bases). Looked up from germline, CDR1 is SGHAT and CDR2 is FQNNGV. The CDR3 is 12 residues long. The CDR3 sequence is CASSLDSEVGHF. CDR3 nucleotide sequence: TGTGCCAGCAGCCTGGACTCAGAGGTCGGGCATTTT.